This entry concerns a single T cell receptor (beta chain). What it recognizes is unknown. This specimen belongs to a study of response to subunit inactivated influenza vaccine. Study results and caveats: It was the authors' suggestion that each seasonal influenza vaccination recruits few new T cells.

CDR1 and CDR2 from the germline V gene are SGHKS and YYEKEE (reference sequence). The CDR3 has 13 amino acids. V lost 4 bases to trimming and J lost 6 bases, with 14 bases between them. MiXCR, applied by TCRdb to the RT-PCR reads, yields one record per CDR3 protein. Of around 750,000 distinct CDR3 sequences detected, 21% appear once; the ten largest clones hold roughly 10%. The receptor was isolated from a man between 50 and 59 years old who received an inactivated influenza vaccine. The chain is built from TRBV5-5 and TRBJ2-7; D gene unclear. Sequencing was performed on PBMCs from blood, taken 5 days after vaccination. CDR3 amino acids: CASSPQMGREQYF. The DNA of the CDR3 is TGTGCCAGCAGCCCCCAAATGGGTCGCGAGCAGTACTTC.